This passage covers 15 T cell receptor beta chains from one sample sequenced in a study of T cell responses to AZD1222 COVID-19 vaccine. Sequencing used immunoSEQ multiplex PCR; TCRdb keeps in-frame clones, though not all of them. The data show about 150,000 clones, over 85% seen once. Sequenced material: peripheral blood, taken 28 days after the second AZD1222 dose. The receptors here all came from an adult who received the AZD1222 COVID-19 vaccine.

This CDR3 reads CSGQLQLNEQFF. As DNA, the CDR3 is TGCAGCGGACAATTACAACTAAATGAGCAGTTCTTC. The J gene is TRBJ2-1, the V gene TRBV29-1; no clear D gene. Germline CDR1 is SQVTM and CDR2 is ANQGSEA. The length of the CDR3 is 12 residues. V lost 7 bases and J lost 7, with 14 bases in between.

The CDR3 DNA reads TGCGCCAGCAGCTTGGAGTTCGGGGGGCTTTCCATGAACACTGAAGCTTTCTTT. Translating it yields CASSLEFGGLSMNTEAFF. The chain links TRBV5-1 to TRBJ1-1; TRBD1 is a possible D gene (6 bases). This CDR3 comprises 18 residues. V was clipped by 0 bases and J by 0 bases, with 18 bases between them. Germline V gene data show CDR1 as SGHRS and CDR2 as YFSETQ.

About this clone itself: One junction end does not reproduce the germline sequence, and a read error may be involved. CDR3 bases: TGTGCCAGCAGCTATCCCATGGACGCGCGTCGTATTAACTTC. Its translation: CASSYPMDARRINF. This chain uses TRBV7-9 with TRBJ2-5, with D unclear. The CDR3 has 14 amino acids. CDR1 and CDR2 (germline): SEHNR, FQNEAQ (reference sequence).

The V call is TRBV2, the J call TRBJ2-5; TRBD1 is a possible D gene (5 bases). Germline-derived CDR1 and CDR2 are SNHLY and FYNNEI. The CDR3 has 13 residues. The V and J ends lost 6 bases and 4 bases respectively, with 12 bases between them. CDR3 residues: CASSPGWGETQYF. CDR3 nucleotide sequence: TGTGCCAGCAGCCCAGGGTGGGGAGAGACCCAGTACTTC.

The rearrangement joins TRBV6-5 to TRBJ1-5; the match to TRBD1 covers 7 bases. The V gene's germline CDR1 is MNHEY and CDR2 SVGAGI. V lost 6 bases, J lost 4 bases, and 3 bases stayed unmatched. The CDR3 spans 13 residues. CDR3 bases: TGTGCCAGCAGCGACAGGGTAAATCAGCCCCAGCATTTT. The encoded protein is CASSDRVNQPQHF.

The CDR3: CASSPGQQATNEKLFF. The CDR3 DNA sequence: TGTGCCAGCTCACCGGGGCAGCAGGCAACTAATGAAAAACTGTTTTTT. The rearrangement links TRBV18 to TRBJ1-4; perhaps TRBD1 as D (5 bases). The germline CDR1 and CDR2 sequences are KGHSH and LQKENI. CDR3 length: 16 amino acids. V dropped 3 bases and J dropped 0 bases, with 11 bases sitting between them.

This rearrangement joins TRBV12-3 or TRBV12-4 to TRBJ1-2, with a weak D call TRBD1 (5 bases). Trimming pared 4 bases from V and 4 bases from J, leaving 10 bases between. The CDR3 is made up of 13 amino acids. CDR3 DNA: TGTGCCAGCAGTTGGGAGGGGAGCTATGGCTACACCTTC. Protein sequence: CASSWEGSYGYTF.

J is TRBJ1-1 and V is TRBV10-3; D gene unclear. The V and J ends lost 5 bases and 7 bases respectively, with 14 bases between them. The CDR3 sequence is 13 residues long. CDR1 ENHRY and CDR2 SYGVKD come from the germline V gene. CDR3 in amino acids: CAISFLDGFEAFF. The CDR3 nucleotides read TGTGCCATCAGTTTCCTCGACGGATTTGAAGCTTTCTTT.

This clone was recorded only once. CDR3 DNA: TGTGCCAGCAGCGCCCAGGGCGGCTATGGCTACACCTTC. Translation: CASSAQGGYGYTF. The V call is TRBV6-5, the J call TRBJ1-2; a possible D gene is TRBD1 (5 bases). V lost 6 bases and J lost 4, with 12 bases in between. CDR3 length: 13 amino acids. From germline, CDR1 is MNHEY and CDR2 SVGAGI.

The chain recombines TRBV27 with TRBJ1-1; 8 bases align to TRBD1. Trimming at V came to 9 bases and at J to 3 bases, leaving 6 bases not matched to a gene. Germline V gene lookup returns CDR1 MNHEY and CDR2 SMNVEV (reference sequence). This CDR3 has 13 residues. CDR3 residues: CASRTGTDTEAFF. The CDR3, as DNA: TGTGCCAGTCGGACAGGGACCGACACTGAAGCTTTCTTT.

The CDR3 DNA is TGCGCCAGCAGCTTGGAGGGAAACACCGGGGAGCTGTTTTTT. Translation: CASSLEGNTGELFF. V gene TRBV5-1 combines with J gene TRBJ2-2, with D unclear. There are 14 residues in the CDR3. The V end lost 0 bases, the J end lost 2 bases, and 5 bases lay between the germline ends. Germline V lookup: CDR1 SGHRS, CDR2 YFSETQ.

The CDR3 sequence is CASSNRQGARGQFF. The CDR3 nucleotides read TGTGCCAGCAGTAACCGCCAGGGGGCGCGGGGGCAGTTCTTC. This chain links TRBV28 with TRBJ2-1; 8 bases agree with TRBD1. The V and J ends lost 5 bases and 12 bases, in that order; junction bases with no gene match: 12. The CDR3 spans 14 residues. Germline V gives CDR1 MDHEN, CDR2 SYDVKM. The full variable domain, with the rest looked up from reference TRBV28 and TRBJ2-1, is DVKVTQSSRYLVKRTGEKVFLECVQDMDHENMFWYRQDPGLGLRLIYFSYDVKMKEKGDIPEGYSVSREKKERFSLILESASTNQTSMYLCASSNRQGARGQFFGPGTRLTVL.

The rearrangement uses TRBV6-2 or TRBV6-3 and TRBJ1-5; D is perhaps TRBD1 (5 bases). The CDR3 is 13 amino acids. V lost 2 bases, J lost 7 bases, and 9 bases lay in between. Looked up from germline, CDR1 is MNHEY and CDR2 is SVGEGT. This chain's CDR3 is CASSYGGGQPQHF. In DNA form, the CDR3 reads TGTGCCAGCAGTTACGGGGGAGGGCAGCCCCAGCATTTT.

The table lists this clone with a few counts. This chain uses TRBV9 with TRBJ1-3, with D possibly being TRBD1 (5 bases). Trimming took off 4 bases at V and 2 bases at J, with 13 bases between the two ends. The CDR3 sequence is 15 residues long. Germline values: CDR1 SGDLS, CDR2 YYNGEE. The CDR3 nucleotides are TGTGCCAGCAGCCAAATGGGGGTCCCTGGAAACACCATATATTTT. Translation: CASSQMGVPGNTIYF.

This clone was seen only once. The genes are TRBV3-1 (or the pseudogene TRBV3-2) and TRBJ1-2; D might be TRBD1 (5 bases). The V gene's germline CDR1 is LGHDT and CDR2 YNNKEL (reference sequence). The V end lost 1 base, the J end lost 10 bases, and 10 bases lay between the germline ends. CDR3 size: 12 residues. The chain's CDR3 is CASSQATVDYTF. As DNA, the CDR3 is TGTGCCAGCAGCCAAGCGACAGTCGACTACACCTTC.